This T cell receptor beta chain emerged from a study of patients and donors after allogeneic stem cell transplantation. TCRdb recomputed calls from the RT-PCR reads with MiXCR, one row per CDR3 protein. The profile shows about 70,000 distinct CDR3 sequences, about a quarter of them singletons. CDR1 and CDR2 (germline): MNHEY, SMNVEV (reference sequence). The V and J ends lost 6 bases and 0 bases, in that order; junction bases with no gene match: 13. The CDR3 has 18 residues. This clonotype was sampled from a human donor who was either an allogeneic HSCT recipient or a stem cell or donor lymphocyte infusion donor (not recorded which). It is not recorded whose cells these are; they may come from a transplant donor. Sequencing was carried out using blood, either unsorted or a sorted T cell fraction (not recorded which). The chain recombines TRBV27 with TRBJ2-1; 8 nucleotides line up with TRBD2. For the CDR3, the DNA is TGTGCCAGCAGAGTAGGCGGGGGGCTCCAGAGCTCCTACAATGAGCAGTTCTTC. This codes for CASRVGGGLQSSYNEQFF.